A single sample is the source of the 2 T cell receptor beta chains below, sequenced in a study of spatial heterogeneity in lung cancer. TCRdb redid the calling of the 5' RACE reads with MiXCR, one entry per CDR3 protein. The sample consists of roughly 3,200 distinct CDR3 sequences, approximately 39% of them appearing once. Regarding time point: sample taken at primary tumor resection. No cells were sorted before sequencing. The whole RNA sequenced was extracted from tumor, nontumor lung or frozen PBMC. The sample was PBMCs, taken at surgery. These receptors all come from a male donor with early-stage non-small cell lung cancer.

V is TRBV29-1 and J is TRBJ2-7; D remains unclear. The CDR3 covers 10 residues. Germline lookup yields CDR1 SQVTM and CDR2 ANQGSEA. The V gene lost 1 base and the J gene lost 7 bases, with 5 bases spanning the gap. The CDR3, as DNA: TGCAGCGTTGAAGTCGGGGAGCAGTACTTC. As protein: CSVEVGEQYF.

This clonotype was detected a few times. The chain joins TRBV23-1 to TRBJ2-4; the match to TRBD1 covers 7 bases. TRBV23-1 is marked as an open reading frame, function uncertain. Trimming removed 3 bases from V and 3 bases from J; junction bases left unmatched: 8. This CDR3 contains 16 residues. CDR3 region: CASSHKQGTNKNIQYF. The CDR3 DNA sequence: TGCGCCAGCAGTCACAAACAGGGGACAAACAAAAACATTCAGTACTTC.